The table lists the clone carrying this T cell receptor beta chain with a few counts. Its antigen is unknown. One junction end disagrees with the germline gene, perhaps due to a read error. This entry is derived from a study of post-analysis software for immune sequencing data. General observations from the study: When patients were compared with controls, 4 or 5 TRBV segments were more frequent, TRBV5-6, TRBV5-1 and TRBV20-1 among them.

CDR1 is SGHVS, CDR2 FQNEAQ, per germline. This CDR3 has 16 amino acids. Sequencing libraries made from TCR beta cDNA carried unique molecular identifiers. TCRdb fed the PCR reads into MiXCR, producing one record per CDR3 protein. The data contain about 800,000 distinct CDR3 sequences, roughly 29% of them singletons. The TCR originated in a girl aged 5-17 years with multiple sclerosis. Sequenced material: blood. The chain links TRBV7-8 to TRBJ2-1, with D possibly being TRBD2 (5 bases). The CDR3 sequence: CASSQLRTLSHNEQFF. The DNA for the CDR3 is TGTGCCAGCAGCCAACTGCGGACTCTCTCCCACAATGAGCAGTTCTTC.